Shown below are 24 T cell receptor beta chains from a single sample sequenced in a study of monozygotic twins with inflammatory bowel disease. With the 5' RACE reads reprocessed, TCRdb shows one record per CDR3 protein and no DNA. The listing contains 150,000 to 200,000 distinct CDR3 sequences. Input material: blood. These receptors were collected from a human donor with ulcerative colitis or Crohn's disease, or a healthy co-twin of an affected twin (not recorded which).

J is TRBJ2-1 and V is TRBV5-1; TCRdb reports TRBD2, a call that lacks DNA to check it against. This CDR3 region has 18 residues. Germline V CDR1 and CDR2: SGHRS, YFSETQ. CDR3 protein: CASSSTSGGSFSYNEQFF.

V usage is TRBV5-1 and J usage is TRBJ2-1; TCRdb proposes TRBD1, but this gene call is untestable without DNA. The germline CDR1 and CDR2 sequences are SGHRS and YFSETQ. The CDR3 has 11 amino acids. CDR3 loop: CASSSGTGAFF.

This chain joins TRBV5-4 and TRBJ2-3; TCRdb picks TRBD1, but there is no DNA to check that call. CDR3 size: 14 residues. Looked up from germline, CDR1 is SGHNT and CDR2 is YYREEE (reference sequence). The CDR3 loop reads CASSRESGDDTQYF.

The chain has TRBV29-1 and TRBJ2-7; TCRdb's D gene call, TRBD1, goes unchecked for lack of DNA. The germline V gene has CDR1 SQVTM and CDR2 ANQGSEA. The CDR3 loop spans 13 amino acids. This chain's CDR3 is CSVETRVPNEQYF.

The chain is built from TRBV12-3 or TRBV12-4 and TRBJ2-1; TCRdb gives TRBD1 as the D gene, but with no DNA this cannot be confirmed. The CDR3 is 13 residues long. CDR3 in amino acids: CASRPTGGNEQFF.

The rearrangement links TRBV20-1 to TRBJ2-3; TCRdb lists TRBD2, though no DNA is available to test this call. Germline values: CDR1 DFQATT, CDR2 SNEGSKA (reference sequence). This CDR3 spans 14 amino acids. The CDR3 protein is CSARDLSSRLTQYF.

The chain uses TRBV27 and TRBJ2-1; TCRdb's D gene call, TRBD2, goes unchecked for lack of DNA. This CDR3 has 17 amino acids. The germline V gene has CDR1 MNHEY and CDR2 SMNVEV (reference sequence). The CDR3 reads CASSPRLAGGLNNEQFF.

The rearrangement links TRBV3-1 to TRBJ1-1. CDR1 is LGHDT and CDR2 is YNNKEL in the germline V gene (reference sequence). The CDR3 is made up of 12 amino acids. CDR3 sequence reads: CASSQVGREAFF.

The V and J genes are TRBV12-3 or TRBV12-4 and TRBJ2-1; without DNA, the TCRdb call of TRBD1 cannot be checked. This CDR3 has 15 residues. CDR3 region: CAISPDIGSYNEQFF.

The chain couples TRBV25-1 to TRBJ2-1; no DNA is available, so the TRBD2 call from TCRdb remains unchecked. The CDR3 runs to 15 residues. In germline, CDR1 is MGHDK, CDR2 SYGVNS. The CDR3 loop reads CASTPREGPYNEQFF.

The CDR3 is CAWSVDSSYEQYF. This chain links TRBV30 with TRBJ2-7. The CDR3 is 13 residues long. Germline CDR1 GTSNPN, CDR2 SVGIG (reference sequence).

V is TRBV12-3 or TRBV12-4 and J is TRBJ2-7; TCRdb proposes TRBD1, but this gene call is untestable without DNA. The CDR3 is 13 amino acids. Here the CDR3 reads CASSLDRIYEQYF.

The rearrangement links TRBV28 to TRBJ2-4; checking the TCRdb D call of TRBD2 is not possible without DNA. CDR3 length: 17 residues. CDR1 and CDR2 from the germline V gene are MDHEN and SYDVKM. CDR3 sequence reads: CAIEGLAGTGAKNIQYF.

The CDR3: CASSLTGTSDTDTQYF. This chain links TRBV7-3 with TRBJ2-3; the D call from TCRdb, TRBD2, cannot be confirmed without DNA. The CDR3 runs to 16 residues. From germline, CDR1 is SGHTA and CDR2 FQGTGA.

This sequence joins TRBV6-4 and TRBJ2-1; TCRdb outputs TRBD2, but without DNA this stays unchecked. Germline loops: CDR1 MRHNA, CDR2 SNTAGT. The CDR3 sequence is 19 residues long. CDR3 region: CASSPLVFTERYRHNEQFF.

The J gene is TRBJ2-2, the V gene TRBV28; without DNA, the TCRdb call of TRBD1 cannot be checked. This CDR3 is 16 amino acids long. Germline V gene sequence: CDR1 MDHEN, CDR2 SYDVKM. This chain's CDR3 is CASSFPRGLSTGELFF.

This chain connects TRBV12-3 or TRBV12-4 to TRBJ2-1; the D call of TRBD1 rests on TCRdb alone, since no DNA is present to check it. The CDR3 is made up of 16 amino acids. The CDR3 region is CASSLGTGANGWGQFF.

The J gene is TRBJ1-1, the V gene TRBV7-9; TCRdb gives TRBD1 as the D gene, but with no DNA this cannot be confirmed. Germline V lookup: CDR1 SEHNR, CDR2 FQNEAQ (reference sequence). CDR3 length: 13 amino acids. This CDR3 reads CASHQGGGTEAFF.

This chain joins TRBV5-6 and TRBJ2-1; TCRdb names TRBD2, which stays unverified in the absence of DNA. The CDR3 is 15 amino acids. Per the germline V gene, CDR1 is SGHDT and CDR2 is YYEEEE. The CDR3 spells CASSIGTSGRATKFF.

This sequence joins TRBV5-8 and TRBJ2-2; TCRdb names TRBD2, which stays unverified in the absence of DNA. The CDR3 contains 16 residues. The germline CDR1 and CDR2 sequences are SGHTS and YDEGEE. CDR3 residues: CASSLPSGSWTGELFF.

This chain joins TRBV12-3 or TRBV12-4 and TRBJ2-7; the TRBD1 assignment by TCRdb is unverifiable without DNA. The CDR3 has 14 amino acids. Here the CDR3 reads CASSPWDRAYEQYF.

The chain links TRBV6-5 to TRBJ1-1; the TCRdb call, TRBD1, lacks DNA for checking. The CDR3 runs to 13 residues. CDR1 is MNHEY, CDR2 SVGAGI, per germline. The CDR3 sequence: CASSPGANTEAFF.

CDR3 region: CASSLSTGELFF. The rearrangement joins TRBV5-1 to TRBJ2-2. Germline values: CDR1 SGHRS, CDR2 YFSETQ. There are 12 residues in the CDR3.

The chain couples TRBV20-1 to TRBJ2-1; the TCRdb call, TRBD2, lacks DNA for checking. This CDR3 is 15 amino acids long. Germline V gives CDR1 DFQATT, CDR2 SNEGSKA (reference sequence). CDR3 protein: CRPTGAGEGYNEQFF.